This TCR beta chain was profiled in a study of T-cell reconstitution after alpha-beta-depleted transplantation in children. A few counts support this clonotype. During its preparation, the TCRbeta library received unique molecular identifiers. Each CDR3 protein is one row after TCRdb ran MiXCR on the PCR reads. The sample records under 450,000 distinct CDR3 sequences, about 14% being singletons. V was trimmed by 2 bases and J by 4 bases, leaving 13 bases between them. The CDR3 contains 14 residues. Germline V lookup: CDR1 SGHRS, CDR2 YFSETQ. Material: PBMCs, obtained from the stem cell graft. This sequence joins TRBV5-1 and TRBJ2-7; D might be TRBD2 (6 bases). This receptor was obtained from a human donor who donated a stem cell graft to a child with Fanconi anemia. CDR3 nucleotides: TGCGCCAGCAGCTTAATCCGGGACTCGTACGAGCAGTACTTC. Encoded protein: CASSLIRDSYEQYF.